Presented here are 10 T cell receptor beta chains from one specimen sequenced in a study of graft-versus-host responses after intestinal transplantation (dated by TCRdb to about 2021). The method behind the library was the immunoSEQ multiplex PCR assay. TCRdb took this table from immuneACCESS and kept in-frame rearrangements with V and J called. Such tables lack part of the clones; where checked against another copy, unresolved V genes explain under half of the gap, and the rest is unexplained. The sample table records around 13,000 clones; 80% to 90% of these occur just once. Roughly 49% of the sample lies in the top ten. The sequencing used PBMCs, collected about 130 days after transplant. The receptor source for this set is a human patient who received an intestinal transplant, so some T cells may come from the graft donor.

J is TRBJ2-1 and V is TRBV28; D unresolved. Between the trimmed V and J ends, which lost 2 bases and 8 bases, there was a span of 13 bases. Germline V gene lookup returns CDR1 MDHEN and CDR2 SYDVKM. This CDR3 spans 14 amino acids. The CDR3 loop is CASSLGLRADEQFF. CDR3 nucleotide sequence: TGTGCCAGCAGTTTAGGCTTACGAGCTGATGAGCAGTTCTTC.

J is TRBJ2-4 and V is TRBV7-6; 9 nucleotides line up with TRBD1. The CDR3 sequence is 14 residues long. Germline V gene lookup returns CDR1 SGHVS and CDR2 FNYEAQ. The V gene end was trimmed by 5 bases and the J gene end by 7 bases; junction bases not matched to a gene: 6. The CDR3 DNA reads TGTGCCAGCAGCCCGCGGGACAGGGCGAACATTCAGTACTTC. Translated, it gives CASSPRDRANIQYF.

The sample holds a few counts of this clone. The chain couples TRBV5-6 to TRBJ2-5; 8 bases are shared with TRBD1. V trimming: 4 bases; J trimming: 2 bases; junction bases outside the gene matches: 10. CDR3 length equals 16 residues. The V gene's germline CDR1 is SGHDT and CDR2 YYEEEE. CDR3 coding DNA: TGTGCCAGCAGCATCTCCGGGACAGGTAAACAAGAGACCCAGTACTTC. Protein product: CASSISGTGKQETQYF. Supplemented by reference TRBV5-6 and TRBJ2-5, the full variable domain reads DAGVTQSPTHLIKTRGQQVTLRCSPKSGHDTVSWYQQALGQGPQFIFQYYEEEERQRGNFPDRFSGHQFPNYSSELNVNALLLGDSALYLCASSISGTGKQETQYFGPGTRLLVL.

CDR3 sequence: CASSQRTSLQGNEQFF. CDR3 nucleotide sequence: TGTGCCAGTAGCCAAAGGACTAGCCTACAGGGAAATGAGCAGTTCTTC. The V gene is TRBV19, the J gene TRBJ2-1; TRBD2 agrees at 8 bases. From germline, CDR1 is LNHDA and CDR2 SQIVND (reference sequence). The CDR3 totals 16 residues. Trimming at V came to 6 bases and at J to 7 bases, leaving 14 bases not matched to a gene.

This chain links TRBV6-1 with TRBJ2-5; either TRBD1 or TRBD2 may supply D (5 bases each). V was clipped by 3 bases and J by 2 bases, with 13 bases between them. The CDR3 sequence is 15 residues long. The germline gives CDR1 MNHNS, CDR2 SASEGT. CDR3 amino acids: CASSEVRGGQETQYF. The CDR3 bases are TGTGCCAGCAGTGAGGTCCGGGGCGGTCAAGAGACCCAGTACTTC.

The chain uses TRBV13 and TRBJ1-1, with 10 bases lining up with TRBD1. The CDR3 spans 15 residues. V shed 2 bases and J 6 bases; nucleotides not matched to a gene: 6. The germline V gene has CDR1 PRHDT and CDR2 FYEKMQ (reference sequence). CDR3 bases: TGTGCCAGCAGCTTAAGGGGGACAGGGGTACCTGAAGCTTTCTTT. It translates to CASSLRGTGVPEAFF. The full variable domain, in which reference TRBV13 and TRBJ1-1 provide the parts outside the CDR3, is AAGVIQSPRHLIKEKRETATLKCYPIPRHDTVYWYQQGPGQDPQFLISFYEKMQSDKGSIPDRFSAQQFSDYHSELNMSSLELGDSALYFCASSLRGTGVPEAFFGQGTRLTVV.

The V gene is TRBV29-1, the J gene TRBJ2-3; 14 bases line up with TRBD2. Germline assignment: CDR1 SQVTM and CDR2 ANQGSEA. The CDR3 is 15 amino acids. CDR3 bases: TGCAGTTTAGCGGGACTAGCGGGAGTCGCAGATACGCAGTATTTT. Amino acids: CSLAGLAGVADTQYF.

The V and J genes are TRBV15 and TRBJ1-1; a possible D gene is TRBD1 (5 bases). The CDR3 consists of 14 residues. V lost 0 bases to trimming and J lost 1 base, with 6 bases between them. Per the germline V gene, CDR1 is LNHNV and CDR2 is YYDKDF (reference sequence). The CDR3 DNA follows: TGTGCCACCAGCAGAGAGCAGGGGAACACTGAAGCTTTCTTT. Its protein is CATSREQGNTEAFF.

The V and J genes are TRBV10-2 and TRBJ1-2; the D gene is possibly TRBD1 (5 bases). V lost 1 base, J lost 4 bases, and 10 bases lay in between. CDR1 is WSHSY and CDR2 is SAAADI in the germline V gene. This CDR3 has 14 residues. This chain's CDR3 is CASSELGESYGYTF. CDR3 nucleotide sequence: TGCGCCAGCAGTGAGTTAGGGGAGAGCTATGGCTACACCTTC.

The CDR3 is CASSSYRDSNQPQHF. The DNA of the CDR3 is TGTGCCAGCAGCTCATACAGGGATAGCAATCAGCCCCAGCATTTT. The chain joins TRBV7-8 to TRBJ1-5; TRBD1 might be the D (6 bases). Germline CDR1 is SGHVS and CDR2 is FQNEAQ. V lost 4 bases to trimming and J lost 0 bases, with 10 bases between them. CDR3 length equals 15 residues.